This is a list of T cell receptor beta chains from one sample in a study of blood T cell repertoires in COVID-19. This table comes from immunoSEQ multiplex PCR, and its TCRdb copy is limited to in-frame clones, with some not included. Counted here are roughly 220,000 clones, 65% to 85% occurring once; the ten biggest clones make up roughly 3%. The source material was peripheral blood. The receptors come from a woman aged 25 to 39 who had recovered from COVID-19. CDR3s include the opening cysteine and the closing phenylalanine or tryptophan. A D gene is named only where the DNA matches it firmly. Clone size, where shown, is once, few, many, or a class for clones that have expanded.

CDR3 protein: CASSIKTGTKNEKLFF
CDR3 DNA: TGCGCCAGCAGCATTAAAACCGGGACAAAAAATGAAAAACTGTTTTTT
clone size: .
D gene: .
V gene: TRBV5-1
J gene: TRBJ1-4

CDR3 protein: CASSSRSGGNSPLHF
CDR3 DNA: TGTGCCAGCAGCTCTAGGAGCGGAGGCAATTCACCCCTCCACTTT
clone size: .
D gene: .
V gene: TRBV3-1/TRBV3-2
J gene: TRBJ1-6

CDR3 protein: CASSLGTASTDTQYF
CDR3 DNA: TGTGCCAGCAGCCTCGGGACAGCTAGCACAGATACGCAGTATTTT
clone size: .
D gene: TRBD1
V gene: TRBV7-7
J gene: TRBJ2-3

CDR3 protein: CASSWGRGLDEAFF
CDR3 DNA: TGCGCCAGCAGCTGGGGCAGGGGGCTGGATGAAGCTTTCTTT
clone size: .
D gene: TRBD1
V gene: TRBV5-1
J gene: TRBJ1-1

CDR3 protein: CASSLDRGTDTQYF
CDR3 DNA: TGTGCCAGCAGCTTGGACAGGGGCACAGATACGCAGTATTTT
clone size: .
D gene: .
V gene: TRBV5-4
J gene: TRBJ2-3

CDR3 protein: CASSQGLAGDETQYF
CDR3 DNA: TGCGCCAGCAGCCAAGGACTAGCGGGAGATGAGACCCAGTACTTC
clone size: .
D gene: TRBD2
V gene: TRBV4-1
J gene: TRBJ2-5

CDR3 protein: CASSFVGGRGYNEQFF
CDR3 DNA: TGTGCCAGCAGCTTTGTCGGCGGGAGAGGTTACAATGAGCAGTTCTTC
clone size: .
D gene: TRBD2
V gene: TRBV11-2
J gene: TRBJ2-1

CDR3 protein: CASSLVLAPSSYNEQFF
CDR3 DNA: TGTGCCAGCAGCTTAGTACTAGCGCCCAGCTCCTACAATGAGCAGTTCTTC
clone size: many
D gene: TRBD2
V gene: TRBV11-2
J gene: TRBJ2-1

CDR3 protein: CASSQLTRRTSTDTQYF
CDR3 DNA: TGCGCCAGCAGCCAACTCACTAGACGTACTAGCACAGATACGCAGTATTTT
clone size: .
D gene: .
V gene: TRBV4-1
J gene: TRBJ2-3

CDR3 protein: CASHNTGASASGNTIYF
CDR3 DNA: TGTGCCAGTCACAACACAGGGGCCTCAGCCTCTGGAAACACCATATATTTT
clone size: .
D gene: TRBD1
V gene: TRBV28
J gene: TRBJ1-3

CDR3 protein: CASSFGGSGGETQYF
CDR3 DNA: TGCGCCAGCAGCTTCGGAGGTTCAGGGGGAGAGACCCAGTACTTC
clone size: few
D gene: TRBD1
V gene: TRBV5-1
J gene: TRBJ2-5

CDR3 protein: CAWSVGPGTGNTIYF
CDR3 DNA: TGTGCCTGGAGTGTAGGGCCAGGGACTGGAAACACCATATATTTT
clone size: .
D gene: .
V gene: TRBV30
J gene: TRBJ1-3

CDR3 protein: CASSVKDQGNTEAFF
CDR3 DNA: TGTGCCAGCAGCGTGAAGGATCAGGGGAACACTGAAGCTTTCTTT
clone size: .
D gene: .
V gene: TRBV21-1
J gene: TRBJ1-1

CDR3 protein: CASRHGPSYEQYF
CDR3 DNA: TGTGCCAGCAGGCACGGTCCCTCCTACGAGCAGTACTTC
clone size: .
D gene: .
V gene: TRBV27
J gene: TRBJ2-7

CDR3 protein: CSVDSYFTDTQYF
CDR3 DNA: TGCAGCGTTGACTCCTACTTTACAGATACGCAGTATTTT
clone size: .
D gene: .
V gene: TRBV29-1
J gene: TRBJ2-3

CDR3 protein: CSVYRGETQYF
CDR3 DNA: TGCAGCGTCTACAGGGGGGAGACCCAGTACTTC
clone size: .
D gene: TRBD1
V gene: TRBV29-1
J gene: TRBJ2-5

CDR3 protein: CASSPPGYEQYF
CDR3 DNA: TGTGCCAGCAGCCCCCCCGGCTACGAGCAGTACTTC
clone size: once
D gene: .
V gene: TRBV7-2
J gene: TRBJ2-7

CDR3 protein: CASSSPGYGYTF
CDR3 DNA: TGTGCCAGCAGCAGTCCAGGTTATGGCTACACCTTC
clone size: once
D gene: .
V gene: TRBV28
J gene: TRBJ1-2

CDR3 protein: CASSLAGAPHEQYF
CDR3 DNA: TGTGCCAGCAGTCTAGCGGGAGCGCCCCACGAGCAGTACTTC
clone size: few
D gene: TRBD2
V gene: TRBV2
J gene: TRBJ2-7

CDR3 protein: CSVEAPRERLSSYEQYF
CDR3 DNA: TGCAGCGTTGAAGCCCCCCGGGAGCGCCTGAGCTCCTACGAGCAGTACTTC
clone size: .
D gene: .
V gene: TRBV29-1
J gene: TRBJ2-7

CDR3 protein: CASSSSETQYF
CDR3 DNA: TGTGCCAGCAGCTCCTCAGAGACCCAGTACTTC
clone size: .
D gene: .
V gene: TRBV5-5
J gene: TRBJ2-5

CDR3 protein: CASSSNTEAFF
CDR3 DNA: TGTGCCAGCAGTTCAAACACTGAAGCTTTCTTT
clone size: many
D gene: .
V gene: TRBV6-5
J gene: TRBJ1-1

CDR3 protein: CASGTAGENSPLHF
CDR3 DNA: TGTGCCAGTGGGACAGCGGGGGAGAATTCACCCCTCCACTTT
clone size: .
D gene: TRBD1
V gene: TRBV28
J gene: TRBJ1-6

CDR3 protein: CASSLLGTEVYEQYF
CDR3 DNA: TGTGCCAGCAGTTTATTGGGGACAGAAGTTTACGAGCAGTACTTC
clone size: .
D gene: TRBD1
V gene: TRBV27
J gene: TRBJ2-7

CDR3 protein: CASSLVATKGSTDTQYF
CDR3 DNA: TGTGCCAGCAGCTTGGTCGCGACAAAGGGGTCCACAGATACGCAGTATTTT
clone size: .
D gene: .
V gene: TRBV5-4
J gene: TRBJ2-3

CDR3 protein: CASSPGRLAGVPTGYEQYF
CDR3 DNA: TGCGCCAGCAGCCCCGGCAGACTAGCGGGAGTTCCCACGGGTTACGAGCAGTACTTC
clone size: .
D gene: TRBD2
V gene: TRBV5-1
J gene: TRBJ2-7

CDR3 protein: CSVEDQGAGYGYTF
CDR3 DNA: TGCAGCGTTGAAGATCAGGGGGCGGGCTATGGCTACACCTTC
clone size: once
D gene: TRBD1
V gene: TRBV29-1
J gene: TRBJ1-2

CDR3 protein: CASSVGYLLVNEQFF
CDR3 DNA: TGTGCCAGCAGCGTAGGGTACCTCCTAGTAAATGAGCAGTTCTTC
clone size: .
D gene: .
V gene: TRBV9
J gene: TRBJ2-1

CDR3 protein: CASSPEQGALEAFF
CDR3 DNA: TGTGCCAGCAGCCCTGAACAGGGGGCCCTTGAAGCTTTCTTT
clone size: .
D gene: TRBD1
V gene: TRBV7-8
J gene: TRBJ1-1

CDR3 protein: CAPDRVPPF
CDR3 DNA: TGTGCCCCCGACCGGGTCCCACCTTTT
clone size: .
D gene: .
V gene: TRBV24-1
J gene: TRBJ2-3

CDR3 protein: CASSDDYGRYYNEQFF
CDR3 DNA: TGTGCCAGCAGTGACGATTATGGCAGGTACTACAATGAGCAGTTCTTC
clone size: .
D gene: .
V gene: TRBV6-4
J gene: TRBJ2-1

CDR3 protein: CAIMASDRGASGELFF
CDR3 DNA: TGTGCCATCATGGCTAGCGACAGGGGAGCATCCGGGGAGCTGTTTTTT
clone size: .
D gene: TRBD1
V gene: TRBV10-3
J gene: TRBJ2-2

CDR3 protein: CASSYGRGTEAFF
CDR3 DNA: TGTGCCAGCAGTTACGGCCGAGGTACTGAAGCTTTCTTT
clone size: .
D gene: .
V gene: TRBV6-5
J gene: TRBJ1-1

CDR3 protein: CASSEGLGQGNYGYTF
CDR3 DNA: TGTGCCAGCAGTGAAGGTTTAGGGCAGGGTAACTATGGCTACACCTTC
clone size: .
D gene: .
V gene: TRBV6-1
J gene: TRBJ1-2

CDR3 protein: CASSLGLGWSTDTQYF
CDR3 DNA: TGTGCCAGCAGCTTAGGGCTAGGATGGAGCACAGATACGCAGTATTTT
clone size: once
D gene: .
V gene: TRBV11-2
J gene: TRBJ2-3

CDR3 protein: CASSLSPGTGMRSDTQYF
CDR3 DNA: TGCGCCAGCAGCTTGTCTCCCGGGACAGGTATGAGGAGCGATACGCAGTATTTT
clone size: .
D gene: TRBD1
V gene: TRBV5-1
J gene: TRBJ2-3

CDR3 protein: CASSVGWDRGLGQFF
CDR3 DNA: TGTGCCAGCAGCGTAGGTTGGGACAGGGGGCTGGGGCAGTTCTTC
clone size: .
D gene: TRBD1
V gene: TRBV9
J gene: TRBJ2-1

CDR3 protein: CASSVGGETEAFF
CDR3 DNA: TGCGCCAGCAGTGTAGGGGGAGAAACTGAAGCTTTCTTT
clone size: .
D gene: .
V gene: TRBV10-1
J gene: TRBJ1-1

CDR3 protein: CASSDPRTGTLSGNTIYF
CDR3 DNA: TGTGCCAGCAGTGATCCACGAACAGGTACCCTCTCTGGAAACACCATATATTTT
clone size: many
D gene: .
V gene: TRBV25-1
J gene: TRBJ1-3

CDR3 protein: CAISGGTSGRAGDTQYF
CDR3 DNA: TGTGCCATCAGCGGGGGGACTAGCGGGAGGGCGGGAGATACGCAGTATTTT
clone size: .
D gene: TRBD2
V gene: TRBV10-3
J gene: TRBJ2-3

CDR3 protein: CASSYGRGADTQYF
CDR3 DNA: TGTGCCAGCAGTTACGGGCGGGGGGCAGATACGCAGTATTTT
clone size: .
D gene: TRBD2
V gene: TRBV6-2/TRBV6-3
J gene: TRBJ2-3

CDR3 protein: CASSLAGGSRTDTQYF
CDR3 DNA: TGTGCCAGCAGTTTAGCGGGAGGGTCTCGCACAGATACGCAGTATTTT
clone size: .
D gene: TRBD2
V gene: TRBV27
J gene: TRBJ2-3

CDR3 protein: CASSFQGLSNQPQHF
CDR3 DNA: TGTGCCAGCAGTTTTCAGGGTCTCAGCAATCAGCCCCAGCATTTT
clone size: .
D gene: .
V gene: TRBV28
J gene: TRBJ1-5

CDR3 protein: CASSQLAGGPGDTQYF
CDR3 DNA: TGTGCCAGCAGCCAGTTAGCGGGAGGCCCCGGGGATACGCAGTATTTT
clone size: .
D gene: TRBD2
V gene: TRBV4-2
J gene: TRBJ2-3

CDR3 protein: CAWSGASPGNQPQHF
CDR3 DNA: TGTGCCTGGAGTGGAGCGTCCCCCGGGAATCAGCCCCAGCATTTT
clone size: .
D gene: .
V gene: TRBV30
J gene: TRBJ1-5

CDR3 protein: CASTPWSSGRALAGELFF
CDR3 DNA: TGTGCCAGCACCCCCTGGTCCAGCGGGAGGGCCTTGGCCGGGGAGCTGTTTTTT
clone size: .
D gene: TRBD2
V gene: TRBV28
J gene: TRBJ2-2

CDR3 protein: CASSLSSGNEQFF
CDR3 DNA: TGTGCCAGCAGCCTATCTAGCGGGAACGAGCAGTTCTTC
clone size: once
D gene: TRBD2
V gene: TRBV6-2/TRBV6-3
J gene: TRBJ2-1

CDR3 protein: CASRPPGTENTEAFF
CDR3 DNA: TGTGCCAGCAGACCCCCCGGGACAGAGAACACTGAAGCTTTCTTT
clone size: once
D gene: TRBD1
V gene: TRBV28
J gene: TRBJ1-1

CDR3 protein: CASSVGQGVDEKLFF
CDR3 DNA: TGCGCCAGCAGCGTGGGACAGGGGGTGGATGAAAAACTGTTTTTT
clone size: .
D gene: TRBD1
V gene: TRBV5-1
J gene: TRBJ1-4

CDR3 protein: CASSLVAVNEQFF
CDR3 DNA: TGTGCCAGCAGCTTAGTAGCGGTCAATGAGCAGTTCTTC
clone size: .
D gene: .
V gene: TRBV7-2
J gene: TRBJ2-1

CDR3 protein: CASSFQSGDSYEQYF
CDR3 DNA: TGCGCCAGCAGCTTCCAGTCCGGGGACTCCTACGAGCAGTACTTC
clone size: .
D gene: .
V gene: TRBV5-1
J gene: TRBJ2-7

CDR3 protein: CASSPRQGGNTEAFF
CDR3 DNA: TGTGCCAGCAGCCCCCGCCAAGGCGGGAACACTGAAGCTTTCTTT
clone size: .
D gene: .
V gene: TRBV3-1/TRBV3-2
J gene: TRBJ1-1

CDR3 protein: CASSLGLATQYF
CDR3 DNA: TGTGCCAGCAGCCTCGGACTCGCGACGCAGTATTTT
clone size: once
D gene: .
V gene: TRBV3-1/TRBV3-2
J gene: TRBJ2-3

CDR3 protein: CASSMTASGSYEQYF
CDR3 DNA: TGTGCCAGCAGTATGACGGCTAGCGGATCCTACGAGCAGTACTTC
clone size: .
D gene: TRBD2
V gene: TRBV6-5
J gene: TRBJ2-7